This entry lists 5 T cell receptor beta chains sequenced from one sample in a study of cytomegalovirus exposure and HLA in healthy donors. Data came from immunoSEQ multiplex PCR; TCRdb stores just in-frame clones and leaves some out. Altogether around 400,000 clones are present, around 86% being singletons, with the ten largest covering 0.65% to 0.95%. Input material: PBMCs. Receptors originate from a woman aged 18-29 years in good health and CMV-seronegative.

The V gene is TRBV5-6, the J gene TRBJ2-3; 8 bases are a match to TRBD2. Germline V lookup: CDR1 SGHDT, CDR2 YYEEEE. The CDR3 has 15 amino acids. The V and J ends lost 4 bases and 0 bases, in that order; junction bases with no gene match: 4. CDR3 nucleotides: TGTGCCAGCAGCATACTAGCGGTTAGCACAGATACGCAGTATTTT. Amino acids: CASSILAVSTDTQYF.

The CDR3 loop reads CASSPYSQGTEAFF. CDR3 bases: TGTGCCAGCAGCCCTTATTCCCAGGGGACTGAAGCTTTCTTT. The chain combines TRBV9 with TRBJ1-1; D perhaps matches TRBD1 (6 bases). This CDR3 region has 14 residues. Deletions cut 4 bases from V and 5 bases from J, with 15 bases between. The germline V gene has CDR1 SGDLS and CDR2 YYNGEE.

The chain couples TRBV13 to TRBJ2-1; no clear D gene. The ends were cut back, 5 bases at V and 8 bases at J, with 10 bases in the middle. This CDR3 has 12 residues. CDR1 and CDR2 from the germline V gene are PRHDT and FYEKMQ (reference sequence). CDR3 DNA sequence: TGTGCCAGCAGCCAAAGCCGGTATGAGCAGTTCTTC. This encodes CASSQSRYEQFF.

This clone came up once. The chain couples TRBV10-3 to TRBJ2-1; no clear D. Trimming left V 6 bases short and J 2 bases short, with 8 bases between. Looked up from germline, CDR1 is ENHRY and CDR2 is SYGVKD. There are 13 residues in the CDR3. CDR3 residues: CAIRSTAYNEQFF. The DNA of the CDR3 is TGTGCCATCAGATCGACTGCCTACAATGAGCAGTTCTTC.

The chain has TRBV25-1 and TRBJ2-7; TRBD1 agrees at 9 bases. This CDR3 comprises 15 residues. Germline V gives CDR1 MGHDK, CDR2 SYGVNS. The V and J ends lost 1 base and 5 bases, in that order; junction bases with no gene match: 6. The CDR3 protein is CASSESGTGPHEQYF. The CDR3 DNA is TGTGCCAGCAGTGAATCCGGGACAGGGCCCCACGAGCAGTACTTC.